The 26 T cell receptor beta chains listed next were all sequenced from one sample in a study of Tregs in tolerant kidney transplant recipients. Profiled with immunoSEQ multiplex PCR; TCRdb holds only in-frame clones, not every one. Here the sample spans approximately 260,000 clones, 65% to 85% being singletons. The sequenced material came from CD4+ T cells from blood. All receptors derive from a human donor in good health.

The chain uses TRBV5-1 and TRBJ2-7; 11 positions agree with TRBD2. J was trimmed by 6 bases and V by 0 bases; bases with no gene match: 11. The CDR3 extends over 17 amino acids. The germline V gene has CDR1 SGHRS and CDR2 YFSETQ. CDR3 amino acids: CASSLGQLAGGVGEQYF. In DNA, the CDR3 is TGCGCCAGCAGCTTGGGGCAGCTAGCGGGAGGAGTGGGCGAGCAGTACTTC.

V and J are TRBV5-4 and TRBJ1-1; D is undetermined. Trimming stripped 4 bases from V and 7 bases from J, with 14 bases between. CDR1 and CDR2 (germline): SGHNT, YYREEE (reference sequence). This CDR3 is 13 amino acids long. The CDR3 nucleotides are TGTGCCAGCAGCCCCACAATCGCAGGTGAAGCTTTCTTT. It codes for CASSPTIAGEAFF.

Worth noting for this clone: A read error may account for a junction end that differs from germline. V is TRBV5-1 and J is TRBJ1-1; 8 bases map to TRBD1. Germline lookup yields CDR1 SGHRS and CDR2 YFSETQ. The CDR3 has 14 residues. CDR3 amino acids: CASTLTGVNTEAFF. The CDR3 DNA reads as TGCGCCAGCACCTTGACAGGGGTGAACACTGAAGCTTTCTTT.

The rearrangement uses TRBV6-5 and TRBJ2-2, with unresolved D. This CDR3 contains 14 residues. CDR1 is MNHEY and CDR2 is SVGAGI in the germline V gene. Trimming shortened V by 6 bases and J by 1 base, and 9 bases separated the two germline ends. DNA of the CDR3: TGTGCCAGCAGATATGGAAAGAACACCGGGGAGCTGTTTTTT. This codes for CASRYGKNTGELFF.

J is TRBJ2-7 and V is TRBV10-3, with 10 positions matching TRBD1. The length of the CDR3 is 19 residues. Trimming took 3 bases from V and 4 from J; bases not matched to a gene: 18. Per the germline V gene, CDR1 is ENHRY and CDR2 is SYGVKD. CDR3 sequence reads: CAISELQALRDRGSYEQYF. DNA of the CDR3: TGTGCCATCAGTGAACTGCAGGCCCTCCGGGACAGGGGCTCGTACGAGCAGTACTTC.

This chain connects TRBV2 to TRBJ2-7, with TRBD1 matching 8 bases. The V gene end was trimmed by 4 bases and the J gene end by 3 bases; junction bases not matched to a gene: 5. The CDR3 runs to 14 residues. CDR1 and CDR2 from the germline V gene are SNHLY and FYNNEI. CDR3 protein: CASSADRGYYEQYF. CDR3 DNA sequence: TGTGCCAGCAGTGCCGACAGGGGCTACTACGAGCAGTACTTC.

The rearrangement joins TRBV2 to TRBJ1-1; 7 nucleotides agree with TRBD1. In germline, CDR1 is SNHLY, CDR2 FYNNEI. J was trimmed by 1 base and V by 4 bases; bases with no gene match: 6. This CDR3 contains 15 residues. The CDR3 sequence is CASSGQGIGNTEAFF. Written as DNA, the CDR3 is TGTGCCAGCAGTGGACAGGGAATAGGGAACACTGAAGCTTTCTTT.

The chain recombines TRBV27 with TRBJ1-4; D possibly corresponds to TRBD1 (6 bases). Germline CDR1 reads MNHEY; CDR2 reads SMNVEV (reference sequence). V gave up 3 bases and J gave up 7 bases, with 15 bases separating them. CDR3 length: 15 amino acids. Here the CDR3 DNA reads TGTGCCAGCAGTTTGGTAGTAGGGGGGAGTGAAAAACTGTTTTTT. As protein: CASSLVVGGSEKLFF.

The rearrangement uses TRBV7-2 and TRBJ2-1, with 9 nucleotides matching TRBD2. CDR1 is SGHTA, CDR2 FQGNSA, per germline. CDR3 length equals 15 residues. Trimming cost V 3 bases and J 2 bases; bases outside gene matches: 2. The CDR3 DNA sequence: TGTGCCAGCAGCTTTTCTAGCGGGGCCTACAATGAGCAGTTCTTC. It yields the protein CASSFSSGAYNEQFF.

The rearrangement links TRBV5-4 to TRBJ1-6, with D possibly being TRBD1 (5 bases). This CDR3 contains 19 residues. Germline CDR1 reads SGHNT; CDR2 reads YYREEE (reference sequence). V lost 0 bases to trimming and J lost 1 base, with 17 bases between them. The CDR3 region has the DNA TGTGCCAGCAGCTTGGAACCCTCTCGGGGGAGGTCCTATAATTCACCCCTCCACTTT. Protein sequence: CASSLEPSRGRSYNSPLHF.

The CDR3 loop is CASSKTSGSSYNEQFF. CDR3 sequence (DNA): TGCGCCAGCAGCAAGACTAGCGGGAGCTCCTACAATGAGCAGTTCTTC. The J gene is TRBJ2-1, the V gene TRBV5-1; 12 bases match TRBD2. CDR3 length: 16 residues. Germline values: CDR1 SGHRS, CDR2 YFSETQ. Trimming removed 4 bases from V and 0 bases from J; junction bases left unmatched: 2. Complete variable domain (other parts from reference TRBV5-1 and TRBJ2-1): KAGVTQTPRYLIKTRGQQVTLSCSPISGHRSVSWYQQTPGQGLQFLFEYFSETQRNKGNFPGRFSGRQFSNSRSEMNVSTLELGDSALYLCASSKTSGSSYNEQFFGPGTRLTVL.

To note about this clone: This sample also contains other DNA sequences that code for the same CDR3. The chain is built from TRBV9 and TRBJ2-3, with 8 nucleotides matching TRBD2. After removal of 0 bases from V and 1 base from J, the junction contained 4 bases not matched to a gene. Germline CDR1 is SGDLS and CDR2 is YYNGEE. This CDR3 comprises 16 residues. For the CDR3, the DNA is TGTGCCAGCAGCGTAGGAGCGGGAGAAGGCACAGATACGCAGTATTTT. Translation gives CASSVGAGEGTDTQYF.

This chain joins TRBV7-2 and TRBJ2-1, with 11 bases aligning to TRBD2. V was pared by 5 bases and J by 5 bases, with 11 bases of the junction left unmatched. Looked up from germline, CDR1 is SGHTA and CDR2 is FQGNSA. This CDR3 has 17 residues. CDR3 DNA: TGTGCCAGCAGCCCCTTATTAGCGGGAGGGCCTAACAATGAGCAGTTCTTC. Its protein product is CASSPLLAGGPNNEQFF.

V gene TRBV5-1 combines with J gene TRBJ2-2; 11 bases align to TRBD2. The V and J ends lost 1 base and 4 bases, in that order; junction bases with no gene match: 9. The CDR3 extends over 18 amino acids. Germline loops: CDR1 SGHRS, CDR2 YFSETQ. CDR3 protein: CASSLWLAGGYGTGELFF. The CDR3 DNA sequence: TGCGCCAGCAGCTTGTGGCTAGCGGGAGGATACGGCACCGGGGAGCTGTTTTTT.

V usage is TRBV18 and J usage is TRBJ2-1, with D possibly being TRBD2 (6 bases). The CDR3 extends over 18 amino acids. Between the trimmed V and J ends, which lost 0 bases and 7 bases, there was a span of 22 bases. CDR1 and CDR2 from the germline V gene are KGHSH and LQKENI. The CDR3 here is CASSPPVREWGRGNEQFF. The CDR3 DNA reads TGTGCCAGCTCACCACCGGTACGGGAGTGGGGTCGAGGGAATGAGCAGTTCTTC. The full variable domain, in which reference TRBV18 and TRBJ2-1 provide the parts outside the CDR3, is NAGVMQNPRHLVRRRGQEARLRCSPMKGHSHVYWYRQLPEEGLKFMVYLQKENIIDESGMPKERFSAEFPKEGPSILRIQQVVRGDSAAYFCASSPPVREWGRGNEQFFGPGTRLTVL.

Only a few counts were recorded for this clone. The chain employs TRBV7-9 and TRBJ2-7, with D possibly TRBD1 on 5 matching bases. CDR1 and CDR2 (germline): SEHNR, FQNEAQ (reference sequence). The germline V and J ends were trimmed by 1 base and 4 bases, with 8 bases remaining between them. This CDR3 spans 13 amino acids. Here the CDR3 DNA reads TGTGCCAGCAGCTTAGATCAGGGATACGAGCAGTACTTC. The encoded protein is CASSLDQGYEQYF.

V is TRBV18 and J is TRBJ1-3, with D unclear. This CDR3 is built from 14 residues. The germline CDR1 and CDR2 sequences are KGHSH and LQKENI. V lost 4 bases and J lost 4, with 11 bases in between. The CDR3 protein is CASSREYLGNTIYF. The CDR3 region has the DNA TGTGCCAGCTCACGAGAGTACTTGGGAAACACCATATATTTT.

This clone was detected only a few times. CDR3 in amino acids: CASNANQGEWGGYTF. The CDR3 region has the DNA TGTGCCAGCAACGCGAATCAGGGGGAATGGGGCGGCTACACCTTC. This chain links TRBV2 with TRBJ1-2; 7 bases are a match to TRBD1. Germline V gene sequence: CDR1 SNHLY, CDR2 FYNNEI. J lost 8 bases, V lost 7 bases, and 16 bases had no gene match. The CDR3 covers 15 residues.

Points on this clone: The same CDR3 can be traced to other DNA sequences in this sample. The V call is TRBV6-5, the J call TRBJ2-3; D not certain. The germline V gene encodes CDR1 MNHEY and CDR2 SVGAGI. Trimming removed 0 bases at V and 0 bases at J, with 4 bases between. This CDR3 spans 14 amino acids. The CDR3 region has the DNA TGTGCCAGCAGTTACTCCGCAAGCACAGATACGCAGTATTTT. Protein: CASSYSASTDTQYF.

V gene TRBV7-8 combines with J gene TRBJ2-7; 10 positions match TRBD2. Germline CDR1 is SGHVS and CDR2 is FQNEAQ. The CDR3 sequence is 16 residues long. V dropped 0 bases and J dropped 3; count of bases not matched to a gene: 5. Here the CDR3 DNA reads TGTGCCAGCAGCTTAGCGAGGTCTAGCGGGAGCTACGAGCAGTACTTC. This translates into CASSLARSSGSYEQYF. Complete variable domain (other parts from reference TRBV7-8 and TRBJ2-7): GAGVSQSPRYKVAKRGQDVALRCDPISGHVSLFWYQQALGQGPEFLTYFQNEAQLDKSGLPSDRFFAERPEGSVSTLKIQRTQQEDSAVYLCASSLARSSGSYEQYFGPGTRLTVT.

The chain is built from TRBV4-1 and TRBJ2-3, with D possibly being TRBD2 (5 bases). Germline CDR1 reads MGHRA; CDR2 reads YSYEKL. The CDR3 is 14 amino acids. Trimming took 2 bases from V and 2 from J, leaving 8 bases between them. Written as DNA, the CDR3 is TGCGCCAGCAGCCAATCCGGGAACACAGATACGCAGTATTTT. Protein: CASSQSGNTDTQYF.

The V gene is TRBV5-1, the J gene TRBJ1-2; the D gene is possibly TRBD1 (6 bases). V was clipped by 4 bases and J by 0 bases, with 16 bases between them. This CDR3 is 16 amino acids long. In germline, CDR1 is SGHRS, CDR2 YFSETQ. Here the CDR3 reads CASSRGGQFPNYGYTF. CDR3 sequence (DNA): TGCGCCAGCAGCCGTGGGGGCCAATTTCCTAACTATGGCTACACCTTC.

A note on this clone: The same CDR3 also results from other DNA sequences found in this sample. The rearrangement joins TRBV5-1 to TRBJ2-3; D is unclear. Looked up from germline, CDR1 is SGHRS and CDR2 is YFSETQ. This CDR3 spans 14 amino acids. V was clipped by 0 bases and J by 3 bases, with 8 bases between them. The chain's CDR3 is CASSLGLGTDTQYF. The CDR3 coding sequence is TGCGCCAGCAGCTTGGGACTCGGGACAGATACGCAGTATTTT.

The CDR3 nucleotides read TGTGCCAGCAGTTATAGCGGGAGACAGGTGGAGACCCAGTACTTC. Protein: CASSYSGRQVETQYF. The chain links TRBV6-5 to TRBJ2-5, with 9 bases that match TRBD2. V lost 3 bases and J lost 5; bases outside the gene matches: 7. Germline-derived CDR1 and CDR2 are MNHEY and SVGAGI. The CDR3 runs 15 residues.

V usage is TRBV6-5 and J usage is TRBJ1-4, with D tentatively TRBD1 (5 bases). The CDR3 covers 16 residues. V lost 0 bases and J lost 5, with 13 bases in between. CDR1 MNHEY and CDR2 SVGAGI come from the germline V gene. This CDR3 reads CASSYSSGQGNEKLFF. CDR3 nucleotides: TGTGCCAGCAGTTACTCGTCGGGGCAGGGAAATGAAAAACTGTTTTTT.

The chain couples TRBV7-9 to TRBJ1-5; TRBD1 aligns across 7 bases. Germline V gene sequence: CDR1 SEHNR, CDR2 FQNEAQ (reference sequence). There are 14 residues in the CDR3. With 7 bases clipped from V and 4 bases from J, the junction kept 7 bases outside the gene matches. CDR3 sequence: CASKGGQPNQPQHF. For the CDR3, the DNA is TGTGCCAGCAAGGGGGGACAGCCGAATCAGCCCCAGCATTTT.